The rows below give T cell receptor beta chains drawn from one sample of a study of T cell repertoires in cytomegalovirus infection. These receptors have no known antigen. TCRdb analysed the reads with MiXCR anew, one entry per CDR3 protein. In the table there are roughly 340,000 distinct CDR3 sequences, about 29% of which are singletons. Specimen: cultured PBMCs, collected from culture after CMV antigen stimulation. The receptor source for this set is a human donor in good health (CMV status not recorded). Some clones in this sample may be carry-over from other donors' samples. Both conserved end residues are part of each CDR3. D genes are given only for firm matches. Size is stated for part of the rows, as once, few or many counts, or as a class when the clone is expanded.

d_gene: NA
v_gene: TRBV7-9
abundance: few
j_gene: TRBJ1-1
CDR3nt: TGTGCCAGCAGCTCGTCCGGGACCACTGAAGCTTTCTTT
CDR3aa: CASSSSGTTEAFF

d_gene: NA
v_gene: TRBV11-2
abundance: few
j_gene: TRBJ2-1
CDR3nt: TGTGCCAGCAGCTTAGGTCGAAGGGGTCAGGGAGACTACAATGAGCAGTTCTTC
CDR3aa: CASSLGRRGQGDYNEQFF

d_gene: TRBD2
v_gene: TRBV7-2
abundance: many
j_gene: TRBJ2-1
CDR3nt: TGTGCCAGCAGCCCGCCGGGACTAGCGGGAGTGACTGAGCAGTTCTTC
CDR3aa: CASSPPGLAGVTEQFF

d_gene: TRBD2
v_gene: TRBV19
abundance: few
j_gene: TRBJ2-1
CDR3nt: TGTGCCAGTAGTCAGCGGGAGGGCCGGGGAGTGGAGCAGTTCTTC
CDR3aa: CASSQREGRGVEQFF

d_gene: TRBD1
v_gene: TRBV20-1
abundance: few
j_gene: TRBJ2-7
CDR3nt: TGCAGTGCTAGAGGGACAGGGGTGGGCGAGCAGTACTTC
CDR3aa: CSARGTGVGEQYF

d_gene: TRBD2
v_gene: TRBV9
abundance: many
j_gene: TRBJ2-7
CDR3nt: TGTGCCAGCAGCCTGGGACTAGGGCTCGACGAGCAGTACTTC
CDR3aa: CASSLGLGLDEQYF

d_gene: NA
v_gene: TRBV20-1
abundance: NA
j_gene: TRBJ2-1
CDR3nt: TGCAGTGCTAGAGATCGAGACCTTCGATTGAGCTCCTACAATGAGCAGTTCTTC
CDR3aa: CSARDRDLRLSSYNEQFF

d_gene: NA
v_gene: TRBV14
abundance: few
j_gene: TRBJ1-2
CDR3nt: TGTGCCAGCAGCGCGACTAACTATGGCTACACCTTC
CDR3aa: CASSATNYGYTF

d_gene: TRBD1
v_gene: TRBV12-3/TRBV12-4
abundance: NA
j_gene: TRBJ1-1
CDR3nt: TGTGCCAGCACCCGGGACAGACCCATGAACACTGAAGCTTTCTTT
CDR3aa: CASTRDRPMNTEAFF

d_gene: NA
v_gene: TRBV7-9
abundance: NA
j_gene: TRBJ1-2
CDR3nt: TGTGCCAGCAGCTTAGAGTTCTCGAACTATGGCTACACCTTC
CDR3aa: CASSLEFSNYGYTF

d_gene: TRBD1
v_gene: TRBV5-1
abundance: few
j_gene: TRBJ2-7
CDR3nt: TGCGCCAGCAGGTTCGACAGGGGGCGAGGCGAGCAGTACTTC
CDR3aa: CASRFDRGRGEQYF

d_gene: NA
v_gene: TRBV25-1
abundance: once
j_gene: TRBJ2-7
CDR3nt: TGTGCCAGCAGTCCGCCAAGGGTAGGGGTGGAAGAGCAGTACTTC
CDR3aa: CASSPPRVGVEEQYF

d_gene: NA
v_gene: TRBV11-2
abundance: NA
j_gene: TRBJ2-3
CDR3nt: TGTGCCAGCAGCAACAGGTTGGATACGCAGTATTTT
CDR3aa: CASSNRLDTQYF

d_gene: NA
v_gene: TRBV20-1
abundance: NA
j_gene: TRBJ2-3
CDR3nt: TGCAGTGCTAGAGAGGACTCCATTAGCACAGATACGCAGTATTTT
CDR3aa: CSAREDSISTDTQYF

d_gene: NA
v_gene: TRBV19
abundance: NA
j_gene: TRBJ1-1
CDR3nt: TGTGCCAGTAGTATAGGCAGCCGACTCTTGAACACTGAAGCTTTCTTT
CDR3aa: CASSIGSRLLNTEAFF

d_gene: NA
v_gene: TRBV19
abundance: NA
j_gene: TRBJ2-3
CDR3nt: TGTGCCAGTCGTTCGGGGCCACCTGGCACAGATACGCAGTATTTT
CDR3aa: CASRSGPPGTDTQYF

d_gene: TRBD1
v_gene: TRBV7-2
abundance: few
j_gene: TRBJ2-4
CDR3nt: TGTGCCAGCAGCTTAGCCAGGGGGCATGGGAACATTCAGTACTTC
CDR3aa: CASSLARGHGNIQYF

d_gene: NA
v_gene: TRBV19
abundance: NA
j_gene: TRBJ1-5
CDR3nt: TGTGCCAGTAGTTTCCAGACAGGAGGGATCCAGCCCCAGCATTTT
CDR3aa: CASSFQTGGIQPQHF

d_gene: TRBD1
v_gene: TRBV4-2
abundance: few
j_gene: TRBJ1-1
CDR3nt: TGTGCCAGCAGCCAAAGGTCCGGGACAGGGCTTCCCCAAGCTTTCTTT
CDR3aa: CASSQRSGTGLPQAFF

d_gene: NA
v_gene: TRBV11-2
abundance: once
j_gene: TRBJ2-7
CDR3nt: TGTGCCAGCAGCCGGAAGGCTAGCGCCTACGAGCAGTACTTC
CDR3aa: CASSRKASAYEQYF